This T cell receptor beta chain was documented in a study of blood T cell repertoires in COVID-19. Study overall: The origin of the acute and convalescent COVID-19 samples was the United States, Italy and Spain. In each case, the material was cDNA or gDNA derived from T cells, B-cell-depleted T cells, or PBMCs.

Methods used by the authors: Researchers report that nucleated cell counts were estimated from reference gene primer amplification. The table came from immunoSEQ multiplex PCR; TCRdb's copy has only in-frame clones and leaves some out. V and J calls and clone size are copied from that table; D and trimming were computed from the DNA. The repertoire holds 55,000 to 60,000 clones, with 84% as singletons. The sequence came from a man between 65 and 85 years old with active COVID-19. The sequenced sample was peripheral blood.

The CDR3 loop reads CASSPGGGTKTQYF. CDR3 coding DNA: TGTGCCAGCAGCCCCGGGGGAGGGACGAAGACCCAGTACTTC. The gene calls are TRBV7-2 and TRBJ2-5; 7 bases agree with TRBD2. There are 14 residues in the CDR3. The germline V gene encodes CDR1 SGHTA and CDR2 FQGNSA. Unmatched junction bases numbered 9, after V lost 5 bases and J lost 6 bases.